This T cell receptor beta chain stems from a study of T cell changes during pregnancy in multiple sclerosis. Measured with immunoSEQ multiplex PCR; TCRdb has only the in-frame clones, and not every one. Of over 70,000 clones listed, 91% are singletons. V lost 3 bases and J lost 3; bases outside the gene matches: 8. There are 16 residues in the CDR3. The source material was peripheral blood, sampled in the first trimester of pregnancy. The chain combines TRBV23-1 with TRBJ1-5, with 7 bases that match TRBD1. TRBV23-1 falls under the ORF class, with uncertain function. This clonotype originated in a female donor in good health, enrolled as a control in a pregnancy study. CDR3 loop: CASSQCLGQPNQPQHF. As DNA, the CDR3 is TGCGCCAGCAGTCAGTGTTTGGGACAGCCCAATCAGCCCCAGCATTTT.